The 23 T cell receptor beta chains reported below all come from one sample, sequenced in a study of blood T cell repertoires in COVID-19. The data were produced by immunoSEQ multiplex PCR, yet TCRdb's version contains in-frame clones alone and is incomplete. This sample yields about 280,000 clones, of which less than 85% are seen a single time; about 2.3% belongs to the top ten. Material: PBMCs or T cells enriched from blood (not recorded which). All receptors derive from a woman aged 45-59 years who had recovered from COVID-19.

The chain has TRBV29-1 and TRBJ2-7; possible D gene TRBD2, 6 bases. CDR3 size: 11 residues. The V gene's germline CDR1 is SQVTM and CDR2 ANQGSEA. V was shortened by 6 bases and J by 7 bases, with 13 bases between the two germline ends. The CDR3 DNA is TGCAGCGTGATGGCGGGAAGTGAGCAGTACTTC. It codes for CSVMAGSEQYF.

This sequence joins TRBV7-2 and TRBJ1-3; 10 nucleotides agree with TRBD1. V shed 0 bases and J 9 bases; nucleotides not matched to a gene: 5. Per the germline V gene, CDR1 is SGHTA and CDR2 is FQGNSA. The CDR3 extends over 15 amino acids. CDR3 sequence reads: CASSLATGGGITIYF. The CDR3 bases are TGTGCCAGCAGCTTAGCGACAGGGGGCGGGATCACCATATATTTT.

The CDR3 spells CAWSSTGFQPQHF. The CDR3 nucleotides read TGTGCCTGGAGCTCGACAGGGTTTCAGCCCCAGCATTTT. The chain uses TRBV30 and TRBJ1-5; 7 bases map to TRBD1. The CDR3 extends over 13 amino acids. CDR1 and CDR2 (germline): GTSNPN, SVGIG (reference sequence). The ends lost 3 bases at V and 6 bases at J; junction bases unmatched: 5.

The chain combines TRBV12-5 with TRBJ2-5; TRBD2 agrees at 11 bases. J lost 3 bases, V lost 6 bases, and 0 bases had no gene match. The V gene's germline CDR1 is LGHNT and CDR2 FRNRAP. The length of the CDR3 is 13 residues. CDR3 sequence: CASGLAGEETQYF. For the CDR3, the DNA is TGTGCTAGTGGACTAGCGGGAGAAGAGACCCAGTACTTC.

The genes are TRBV19 and TRBJ1-5, with D unresolved. The CDR3 spans 14 residues. CDR1 is LNHDA, CDR2 SQIVND, per germline (reference sequence). Trimming left V 4 bases short and J 4 bases short, with 11 bases between. CDR3 residues: CASSRAGTNQPQHF. The CDR3 bases are TGTGCCAGTAGTAGGGCAGGAACTAATCAGCCCCAGCATTTT.

This chain joins TRBV4-2 and TRBJ2-3; a weak D match, TRBD2 (5 bases). Trimming removed 0 bases from V and 1 base from J, with 14 bases in between. The CDR3 has 17 amino acids. Germline V CDR1 and CDR2: LGHNA, YNFKEQ. The CDR3 here is CASSQDKSGWGTDTQYF. CDR3 sequence (DNA): TGTGCCAGCAGCCAAGATAAGAGCGGATGGGGCACAGATACGCAGTATTTT.

This clone appeared once. The rearrangement joins TRBV19 to TRBJ1-1; 8 bases are shared with TRBD1. CDR3 length: 13 amino acids. The ends lost 6 bases at V and 4 bases at J; junction bases unmatched: 4. Germline assignment: CDR1 LNHDA and CDR2 SQIVND (reference sequence). CDR3 residues: CASSTGGVTEAFF. CDR3 DNA: TGTGCCAGTAGCACAGGGGGGGTCACTGAAGCTTTCTTT. Full variable domain (missing parts from reference TRBV19 and TRBJ1-1): DGGITQSPKYLFRKEGQNVTLSCEQNLNHDAMYWYRQDPGQGLRLIYYSQIVNDFQKGDIAEGYSVSREKKESFPLTVTSAQKNPTAFYLCASSTGGVTEAFFGQGTRLTVV.

This clone showed up just a few times. This chain links TRBV20-1 with TRBJ1-1, with TRBD1 as a possible D gene (6 bases). With 5 bases removed from V and 0 bases from J, the gap between germline ends came to 10 bases. Germline CDR1 reads DFQATT; CDR2 reads SNEGSKA (reference sequence). There are 13 residues in the CDR3. The CDR3 loop reads CSAGGQLNTEAFF. The CDR3 nucleotides read TGCAGTGCTGGTGGACAGCTGAACACTGAAGCTTTCTTT.

The CDR3 sequence is CASSLSTRVSVYGYTF. Here the CDR3 DNA reads TGTGCCAGCAGCTTAAGTACCAGGGTTTCGGTCTATGGCTACACCTTC. The chain couples TRBV5-4 to TRBJ1-2, with a tentative D call TRBD1 (5 bases). This CDR3 spans 16 amino acids. Deletions cut 2 bases from V and 4 bases from J, with 18 bases between. Germline V gene sequence: CDR1 SGHNT, CDR2 YYREEE (reference sequence). Supplemented by reference TRBV5-4 and TRBJ1-2, the full variable domain reads ETGVTQSPTHLIKTRGQQVTLRCSSQSGHNTVSWYQQALGQGPQFIFQYYREEENGRGNFPPRFSGLQFPNYSSELNVNALELDDSALYLCASSLSTRVSVYGYTFGSGTRLTVV.

V gene TRBV30 combines with J gene TRBJ1-4; D is unresolved. The CDR3 runs to 12 residues. Trimming stripped 5 bases from V and 8 bases from J, with 12 bases between. The germline CDR1 and CDR2 sequences are GTSNPN and SVGIG (reference sequence). CDR3 nucleotide sequence: TGTGCCTGGGCCGCGGGTGGAGAAAAACTGTTTTTT. Translation gives CAWAAGGEKLFF. Filled out from reference TRBV30 and TRBJ1-4, the complete variable domain reads SQTIHQWPATLVQPVGSPLSLECTVEGTSNPNLYWYRQAAGRGLQLLFYSVGIGQISSEVPQNLSASRPQDRQFILSSKKLLLSDSGFYLCAWAAGGEKLFFGSGTQLSVL.

The chain recombines TRBV15 with TRBJ1-6; TRBD1 is a possible D gene (6 bases). Trimming left V 1 base short and J 7 bases short, with 11 bases between. This CDR3 is built from 15 residues. Germline assignment: CDR1 LNHNV and CDR2 YYDKDF (reference sequence). The CDR3, as DNA: TGTGCCACCAGCAGAGTGAGACAGGAGAATTCACCCCTCCACTTT. Translated, it gives CATSRVRQENSPLHF.

This clone was recorded once. The chain carries TRBV5-1 and TRBJ1-2; D unclear. Germline CDR1 reads SGHRS; CDR2 reads YFSETQ. The V end lost 0 bases, the J end lost 5 bases, and 5 bases lay between the germline ends. The CDR3 consists of 12 residues. CDR3 sequence reads: CASSLGGYGYTF. The CDR3 coding sequence is TGCGCCAGCAGCTTGGGAGGGTATGGCTACACCTTC.

This chain links TRBV6-5 with TRBJ2-1; TRBD2 agrees at 12 bases. Germline CDR1 and CDR2: MNHEY and SVGAGI. The CDR3 runs 15 residues. V trimming: 4 bases; J trimming: 7 bases; junction bases outside the gene matches: 5. Written as DNA, the CDR3 is TGTGCCAGCAGTTCGCTAGCGGGGGGGGGTAATGAGCAGTTCTTC. Residues: CASSSLAGGGNEQFF.

The V and J genes are TRBV30 and TRBJ2-7; no definite D call. V was pared by 4 bases and J by 7 bases, with 11 bases between. The V gene's germline CDR1 is GTSNPN and CDR2 SVGIG (reference sequence). The CDR3 is 11 residues long. The CDR3 sequence: CAWKTWWEQYF. The CDR3 coding sequence is TGTGCCTGGAAGACATGGTGGGAGCAGTACTTC. The full variable domain, completed using reference TRBV30 and TRBJ2-7, is SQTIHQWPATLVQPVGSPLSLECTVEGTSNPNLYWYRQAAGRGLQLLFYSVGIGQISSEVPQNLSASRPQDRQFILSSKKLLLSDSGFYLCAWKTWWEQYFGPGTRLTVT.

The chain is built from TRBV7-6 and TRBJ1-4; the match to TRBD1 covers 10 bases. The V segment lost 4 bases and the J segment 8 bases; nucleotides outside the gene matches: 7. The CDR3 loop spans 15 amino acids. Germline assignment: CDR1 SGHVS and CDR2 FNYEAQ. CDR3 residues: CASSWGQGRTEKLFF. The CDR3 bases are TGTGCCAGCAGCTGGGGACAGGGGAGAACGGAAAAACTGTTTTTT.

This chain uses TRBV28 with TRBJ1-5; tentatively, D is TRBD1 (5 bases). Germline CDR1 is MDHEN and CDR2 is SYDVKM. V lost 4 bases to trimming and J lost 11 bases, with 18 bases between them. The CDR3 extends over 14 amino acids. The CDR3 DNA is TGTGCCAGCAGTTCATCGGACACCATAGGTACCCAGCATTTT. This gives the protein CASSSSDTIGTQHF.

The genes are TRBV27 and TRBJ2-3, with D possibly matching TRBD2 (5 bases). Germline-derived CDR1 and CDR2 are MNHEY and SMNVEV (reference sequence). V gave up 5 bases and J gave up 2 bases, with 11 bases separating them. CDR3 length equals 14 residues. Written as DNA, the CDR3 is TGTGCCAGCAGTCGAAGGCGGGCCACAGATACGCAGTATTTT. Protein product: CASSRRRATDTQYF.

CDR3 bases: TGCGCCAGCACCCCCGCGGGGGTAAGCAATCAGCCCCAGCATTTT. It is translated as CASTPAGVSNQPQHF. The chain uses TRBV4-1 and TRBJ1-5; maybe TRBD1 (5 bases). Germline loops: CDR1 MGHRA, CDR2 YSYEKL. This CDR3 comprises 15 residues. V was pared by 7 bases and J by 1 base, with 14 bases between.

This chain joins TRBV4-2 and TRBJ2-7; TRBD2 agrees at 7 bases. Germline CDR1 reads LGHNA; CDR2 reads YNFKEQ. The CDR3 sequence is 15 residues long. V lost 1 base and J lost 2; bases outside the gene matches: 5. CDR3 amino acids: CASSQGIAGTYEQYF. The CDR3 region has the DNA TGTGCCAGCAGCCAAGGCATAGCGGGTACCTACGAGCAGTACTTC.

Only a few counts were recorded for this clone. The chain is built from TRBV29-1 and TRBJ2-4, with D tentatively TRBD2 (5 bases). The V end was cut by 4 bases, the J end by 6 bases, with 16 bases between. Germline V gives CDR1 SQVTM, CDR2 ANQGSEA. This CDR3 comprises 14 residues. The CDR3 DNA sequence: TGCAGCGTTGCGGCGGGTCGTGGCGGAAACATTCAGTACTTC. Translation gives CSVAAGRGGNIQYF.

This clone was found a few times. This chain connects TRBV2 to TRBJ2-1; 8 bases line up with TRBD2. From germline, CDR1 is SNHLY and CDR2 FYNNEI. CDR3 length equals 15 residues. V was clipped by 7 bases and J by 2 bases; unmatched bases: 7. CDR3 protein: CASTWSSGPYNEQFF. The CDR3 nucleotides read TGTGCCAGCACTTGGTCTAGCGGGCCCTACAATGAGCAGTTCTTC.

The chain combines TRBV19 with TRBJ1-2, with D unclear. CDR3 size: 16 residues. Per the germline V gene, CDR1 is LNHDA and CDR2 is SQIVND (reference sequence). The ends were cut back, 1 base at V and 2 bases at J, with 14 bases in the middle. The CDR3 region is CASSIASGGKNYGYTF. The CDR3 nucleotides read TGTGCCAGTAGTATAGCAAGCGGAGGGAAGAACTATGGCTACACCTTC.

This chain uses TRBV5-4 with TRBJ2-3, with TRBD1 matching 7 bases. The CDR3 contains 15 residues. V lost 3 bases to trimming and J lost 2 bases; unmatched junction nucleotides: 6. Per germline, CDR1 SGHNT and CDR2 YYREEE (reference sequence). The CDR3 loop reads CASSSNRGSTDTQYF. The CDR3 bases are TGTGCCAGCAGCTCGAACAGGGGATCCACAGATACGCAGTATTTT.